This is a list of T cell receptor beta chains from one sample in a study of human T cells and chemical hapten exposure. TCRdb ran MiXCR on the RACE reads and lists one entry per CDR3 protein. The data contain 150,000 to 200,000 distinct CDR3 sequences, about a fifth of them singletons. The source material was whole blood, sampled in connection with sensitization to the hapten diphenylcyclopropenone (DPC). The receptors here all came from a woman in her fifties or sixties with alopecia areata. Some clones in this sample may be carry-over from other donors' samples. CDR3s include the opening cysteine and the closing phenylalanine or tryptophan. The D gene is left open where the match is weak. Expanded clones are given a class, and other clones once, few, many or no size at all.

few TRBD1 TRBJ1-6 TRBV29-1 TGCAGCGTGCGGGACAGTAATTCACCCCTCCACTTT CSVRDSNSPLHF
NA TRBD1 TRBJ2-2 TRBV3-1 TGTGCCAGCAGCCGTCGACAGGGAGATAAGACCGGGGAGCTGTTTTTT CASSRRQGDKTGELFF
many NA TRBJ2-2 TRBV6-6 TGTGCCAGCAGTTCCGGGAACACCGGGGAGCTGTTTTTT CASSSGNTGELFF
many NA TRBJ2-1 TRBV20-1 NA CSAAARGGRSDNEQFF
NA TRBD2 TRBJ2-1 TRBV20-1 TGCAGTGCTCCCTGGGGACTAGGGGGTTACAATGAGCAGTTCTTC CSAPWGLGGYNEQFF
few TRBD2 TRBJ2-1 TRBV10-3 TGTGCCATCAGTGAGTCCGCTAGCGGGGTCAATGAGCAGTTCTTC CAISESASGVNEQFF
few NA TRBJ2-1 TRBV5-1 TGCGCCAGCAGCTTGTCGGAGGGCCCATACAATGAGCAGTTCTTC CASSLSEGPYNEQFF
few NA TRBJ2-7 TRBV4-2 TGTGCCAGCAGCCAAGGACAGCTGAGAGTCTACGAGCAGTACTTC CASSQGQLRVYEQYF
NA NA TRBJ2-3 TRBV15 TGTGCCACCAGCAGGGGGGTTGGCAGGGGCGCAGATACGCAGTATTTT CATSRGVGRGADTQYF
few NA TRBJ2-2 TRBV20-1 TGCAGTGCTAGAGAGGAGGGGAAGGCCGGGGAGCTGTTTTTT CSAREEGKAGELFF
NA TRBD1 TRBJ1-2 TRBV9 TGTGCCAGCAGCCCACCAGGCGGCAGGGGGGACTATGGCTACACCTTC CASSPPGGRGDYGYTF
NA NA TRBJ1-4 TRBV20-1 TGCAGTGCTACTAGGGGGGCTAATGAAAAACTGTTTTTT CSATRGANEKLFF
many NA TRBJ2-6 TRBV2 TGTGCCAGCAGTGAAGTAGGGGCTGGGGCCAACGTCCTGACTTTC CASSEVGAGANVLTF
once TRBD2 TRBJ2-3 TRBV20-1 TGCAGTGCTAAACTACTAGCGGGAGGCGGTACGCAGTATTTT CSAKLLAGGGTQYF
NA NA TRBJ2-1 TRBV10-3 TGTGCCATCAAGGACGGTTACAATGAGCAGTTCTTC CAIKDGYNEQFF
NA NA TRBJ2-3 TRBV15 TGTGCCACCAGCAGGCCAGGGGCAACAGATACGCAGTATTTT CATSRPGATDTQYF
NA TRBD2 TRBJ2-5 TRBV5-1 TGCGCCAGCAGCCGATATGCGGGTAGCGGGAGTTCAGAGACCCAGTACTTC CASSRYAGSGSSETQYF
few NA TRBJ1-6 TRBV30 TGTGCCTGGAATCAACAGGGCTATAATTCACCCCTCCACTTT CAWNQQGYNSPLHF
few NA TRBJ2-1 TRBV10-1 TGCGCCAGCAGTGAGGGTATCCCTCCCTACAATGAGCAGTTCTTC CASSEGIPPYNEQFF
few TRBD1 TRBJ1-2 TRBV28 TGTGCCAGCAGTTTGTGGGACAGTTCCTATGGCTACACCTTC CASSLWDSSYGYTF
NA NA TRBJ1-2 TRBV2 TGTGCCAGCAGTGAAGAGGGTCCTTCCTCTAACTATGGCTACACCTTC CASSEEGPSSNYGYTF
NA NA TRBJ2-2 TRBV7-3 TGTGCCAGCAGCATAAGTTTTTACACCGGGGAGCTGTTTTTT CASSISFYTGELFF
NA TRBD1 TRBJ2-1 TRBV29-1 TGCAGCGGGGCAAGGACAGGGTCCTACAATGAGCAGTTCTTC CSGARTGSYNEQFF
NA TRBD1 TRBJ2-2 TRBV29-1 TGCAGCGTCCAAAGACAGGGGGTCGGCACCGGGGAGCTGTTTTTT CSVQRQGVGTGELFF
few TRBD1 TRBJ1-4 TRBV5-1 TGCGCCAGCAGCTGGAGGGGGCAGGAGGAAAAACTGTTTTTT CASSWRGQEEKLFF
few TRBD1 TRBJ2-1 TRBV25-1 TGTGCCAGCAGACTACAGGGGGCTGATGAGCAGTTCTTC CASRLQGADEQFF
NA NA TRBJ2-1 TRBV7-8 TGTGCCAGCAGACTAGGTAGGGGAGTACGAGATGAGCAGTTCTTC CASRLGRGVRDEQFF
NA NA TRBJ1-1 TRBV27 TGTGCCAGCAGACCAAACACTGAAGCTTTCTTT CASRPNTEAFF
few NA TRBJ2-3 TRBV3-1 TGTGCCAGCAGCCAAGAAGCCCCAGATACGCAGTATTTT CASSQEAPDTQYF
NA TRBD1 TRBJ1-2 TRBV29-1 TGCAGCGCCAACGGGGACAGCAACTATGGCTACACCTTC CSANGDSNYGYTF
few NA TRBJ2-2 TRBV15 TGTGCCACCAGCAGAGTCACAGGGTCCGGAGATGGGAAAACCGGGGAGCTGTTTTTT CATSRVTGSGDGKTGELFF
NA TRBD1 TRBJ1-1 TRBV5-1 TGCGCCAGCAGCTCTCCGGGACAGGGCACTGAAGCTTTCTTT CASSSPGQGTEAFF
once TRBD2 TRBJ2-2 TRBV6-5 TGTGCCAGCAGTTACCCCAGCGGGAGGTTCACCGGGGAGCTGTTTTTT CASSYPSGRFTGELFF
NA TRBD2 TRBJ2-7 TRBV15 TGTGCCACCAGCAGTTTAGCGGGTGCCTACGAGCAGTACTTC CATSSLAGAYEQYF
few TRBD2 TRBJ2-1 TRBV20-1 TGCAGTGCCCCTCCCGATGCGGGAGGTCGGTACAATGAGCAGTTCTTC CSAPPDAGGRYNEQFF
few TRBD2 TRBJ2-3 TRBV7-9 TGTGCCACTACCCCCCCCCTTAGCGGGAGAGGAGCAGATACGCAGTATTTT CATTPPLSGRGADTQYF
NA NA TRBJ2-5 TRBV11-2 TGTGCCAGCAGCCCCCTGGGTTACAGGCAAGAGACCCAGTACTTC CASSPLGYRQETQYF
few NA TRBJ1-3 TRBV29-1 TGCAGCGTGCATGGGACGGGAAACACCATATATTTT CSVHGTGNTIYF
NA TRBD1 TRBJ2-5 TRBV29-1 TGCAGCGTGGGGACAGGGGGCGCGGAGACCCAGTACTTC CSVGTGGAETQYF
NA TRBD2 TRBJ2-3 TRBV2 TGTGCCAGCAGCTTGCTAGCGGGAAGCGGGCGAAGCACAGATACGCAGTATTTT CASSLLAGSGRSTDTQYF
NA NA TRBJ1-5 TRBV15 TGTGCCACCAGCAGAGAGCCTACGGGCAATCAGCCCCAGCATTTT CATSREPTGNQPQHF
few NA TRBJ1-5 TRBV15 TGTGCCACCAGCAGAGATCTAAGAGGCAGGGGATCCGGCAATCAGCCCCAGCATTTT CATSRDLRGRGSGNQPQHF
NA NA TRBJ2-7 TRBV20-1 TGCAGTGCCCGAGCCACTTACGAGCAGTACTTC CSARATYEQYF
NA TRBD2 TRBJ2-3 TRBV29-1 TGCAGCGTTGTCCCAATCAGCGGGAGGCCTTATTTT CSVVPISGRPYF
few TRBD2 TRBJ2-1 TRBV7-2 TGTGCCAGCAGACCACTAGCGGGAGTACCCAATGAGCAGTTCTTC CASRPLAGVPNEQFF
NA TRBD2 TRBJ2-7 TRBV14 TGTGCCAGCAGCCGGACAGGGACTAGCGGGATCTACGAGCAGTACTTC CASSRTGTSGIYEQYF
NA TRBD2 TRBJ2-5 TRBV20-1 TGCAGTGCCGGGGTAGCGGGAGGGACCTTGGAGACCCAGTACTTC CSAGVAGGTLETQYF
few NA TRBJ1-1 TRBV12-3/TRBV12-4 TGTGCCAGCAGTTTAATGGCAAGCGCTGAAGCTTTCTTT CASSLMASAEAFF
few TRBD1 TRBJ2-7 TRBV20-1 TGCAGTGCTAGAGTGGTAGGAGCGTGGACAGGCTACGAGCAGTACTTC CSARVVGAWTGYEQYF
few NA TRBJ1-5 TRBV10-2 TGCGCCAGCAGTGAGTACTTGAATCAGCCCCAGCATTTT CASSEYLNQPQHF
few TRBD1 TRBJ1-2 TRBV11-2 TGTGCCAGCAGCTTAGACAGGGGGCTCGGGTATGGCTACACCTTC CASSLDRGLGYGYTF
NA TRBD1 TRBJ1-1 TRBV27 TGTGCCAGCAGGACGTACAGGGGCCCGAACACTGAAGCTTTCTTT CASRTYRGPNTEAFF